This entry lists 22 T cell receptor beta chains sequenced from one sample in a study of blood T cells in healthy people across ages. It was with a sample-barcoded 5' primer and a J-beta primer mix that a second PCR of about 6 to 11 cycles was run. One entry per CDR3 protein results from TCRdb running MiXCR on the 5' RACE reads. The repertoire has around 800,000 distinct CDR3 sequences, about 55% of them found once; the top ten carry approximately 41%. The source material was blood. These receptors originate from a man older than 75 in good health.

The gene calls are TRBV24-1 and TRBJ2-5; 7 nucleotides agree with TRBD2. The J call may be mistaken, given a closer DNA end match to TRBJ2-7. Germline CDR1 KGHDR, CDR2 SFDVKD. CDR3 length equals 14 residues. CDR3 sequence reads: CATSPSGYRDEQYF. The CDR3 DNA reads as TGTGCCACCAGTCCTAGCGGATATCGTGACGAGCAGTACTTC.

V usage is TRBV5-1 and J usage is TRBJ2-5; 7 nucleotides align to TRBD1. V shed 3 bases, J shed 2 bases, and the junction held 4 bases outside the gene matches. The germline V gene encodes CDR1 SGHRS and CDR2 YFSETQ. The CDR3 covers 14 residues. The CDR3 sequence is CASSSTTGQETQYF. In nucleotides, the CDR3 is TGCGCCAGCAGCTCGACGACAGGGCAAGAGACCCAGTACTTC.

The chain joins TRBV12-5 to TRBJ2-3; D may match TRBD1 or TRBD2 (5 bases each). With 2 bases removed from V and 14 bases from J, the gap between germline ends came to 23 bases. The CDR3 runs 15 residues. Germline V gene sequence: CDR1 LGHNT, CDR2 FRNRAP. The CDR3 loop is CASGLTGTEHRYAYF. The DNA of the CDR3 is TGTGCTAGTGGTTTGACCGGGACGGAGCACAGATACGCGTATTTT.

This sequence joins TRBV12-3 or TRBV12-4 and TRBJ2-3; D is ambiguous. The V end was cut by 7 bases, the J end by 14 bases, with 16 bases between. This CDR3 spans 11 amino acids. For the CDR3, the DNA is TGTGCCAGCAATCGGCGCGGATACGCGTATTTT. Amino acid sequence: CASNRRGYAYF.

The CDR3 region is CASSQETPNSPLHF. CDR3 nucleotides: TGTGCCAGCAGCCAAGAAACTCCGAATTCACCCCTCCACTTT. The V gene is TRBV4-2, the J gene TRBJ1-6; D remains unclear. The ends were cut back, 0 bases at V and 7 bases at J, with 7 bases in the middle. Looked up from germline, CDR1 is LGHNA and CDR2 is YNFKEQ. The length of the CDR3 is 14 residues.

V usage is TRBV18 and J usage is TRBJ2-5; 7 bases align to TRBD1. With 2 bases clipped from V and 2 bases from J, the junction kept 5 bases outside the gene matches. CDR3 length: 15 residues. The germline gives CDR1 KGHSH, CDR2 LQKENI. Here the CDR3 reads CASSPTYRGQETQYF. The CDR3 nucleotides are TGTGCCAGCTCACCAACCTACAGGGGACAAGAGACCCAGTACTTC.

The DNA for the CDR3 is TGCAGTGCCAGGATCCCAAGCTCCTACGAGCAGTACTTC. It codes for CSARIPSSYEQYF. This chain uses TRBV20-1 with TRBJ2-7, with D unresolved. V was shortened by 6 bases and J by 0 bases, with 12 bases between the two germline ends. CDR3 length: 13 amino acids. Germline V lookup: CDR1 DFQATT, CDR2 SNEGSKA (reference sequence).

The chain combines TRBV4-1 with TRBJ2-5; TRBD1 aligns across 7 bases. Germline assignment: CDR1 MGHRA and CDR2 YSYEKL. The CDR3 is made up of 16 amino acids. The V and J ends lost 1 base and 4 bases, in that order; junction bases with no gene match: 9. Written as DNA, the CDR3 is TGCGCCAGCAGCCAAGCGGGACCTGACAGGGTAGAGACCCAGTACTTC. It specifies CASSQAGPDRVETQYF.

This clonotype was seen a handful of times. V and J are TRBV2 and TRBJ2-4; 12 nucleotides align to TRBD1. Germline values: CDR1 SNHLY, CDR2 FYNNEI. V shed 6 bases and J 13 bases; nucleotides not matched to a gene: 7. The CDR3 has 13 residues. Written as DNA, the CDR3 is TGTGCCAGCAGGGGGACAGGGGGCAGAGTGCAGTACTTC. Its translation is CASRGTGGRVQYF.

The J gene is TRBJ2-5, the V gene TRBV7-2; 8 positions match TRBD2. Near its end, the DNA agrees better with TRBJ2-7, so the J call may be wrong. This CDR3 region has 16 residues. Germline CDR1 is SGHTA and CDR2 is FQGNSA. The CDR3, as DNA: TGTGCCAGCAGCCACTGGGCTGCCGGGACTAGCTACGAGCAGTACTTC. It yields the protein CASSHWAAGTSYEQYF.

In this sample, this clonotype turned up a few times. CDR3 DNA sequence: TGCGCCAGCAGCTCGGGGGACAGGGCGAACATTCAGTACTTC. Its translation: CASSSGDRANIQYF. This sequence joins TRBV5-1 and TRBJ2-4; 9 bases are shared with TRBD1. The CDR3 runs to 14 residues. The J segment lost 7 bases and the V segment lost 3 bases, leaving 5 bases of the junction unmatched. Germline CDR1 and CDR2: SGHRS and YFSETQ.

This sequence joins TRBV7-9 and TRBJ2-3; 10 positions agree with TRBD1. The junction had 3 bases not matched to a gene; V was cut back by 4 bases and J by 5 bases. The CDR3 has 14 amino acids. In germline, CDR1 is SEHNR, CDR2 FQNEAQ (reference sequence). Here the CDR3 reads CASSSGQGVDTQYF. The CDR3 DNA reads as TGTGCCAGCAGCTCCGGACAGGGGGTAGATACGCAGTATTTT.

The gene calls are TRBV20-1 and TRBJ1-1; no clear D gene. CDR1 and CDR2 (germline): DFQATT, SNEGSKA (reference sequence). Trimming cost V 3 bases and J 1 base, with 3 bases left between them. The CDR3 has 11 amino acids. CDR3 sequence reads: CSASSNTEAFF. CDR3 nucleotide sequence: TGCAGTGCTAGTTCGAACACTGAAGCTTTCTTT.

The chain employs TRBV25-1 and TRBJ2-1; TRBD2 matches at 16 bases. Losses at the gene ends were 3 bases for V and 7 bases for J; bases not matched to a gene: 3. Germline values: CDR1 MGHDK, CDR2 SYGVNS. The CDR3 spans 16 residues. CDR3 amino acids: CASSDPGLAGGNEQFF. Written as DNA, the CDR3 is TGTGCCAGCAGTGACCCGGGACTAGCGGGAGGGAATGAGCAGTTCTTC.

V and J are TRBV15 and TRBJ2-1, with 9 positions matching TRBD1. Germline V gene data show CDR1 as LNHNV and CDR2 as YYDKDF (reference sequence). The ends lost 3 bases at V and 8 bases at J; junction bases unmatched: 14. CDR3 length: 17 residues. The DNA for the CDR3 is TGTGCCACCAGCAGGGAAAGGGGAAGGACAGGGGTGGATGAGCAGTTCTTC. It is translated as CATSRERGRTGVDEQFF.

This chain uses TRBV12-3 or TRBV12-4 with TRBJ2-3; 9 nucleotides match TRBD1. Germline trimming cut 3 bases from V and 14 bases from J; bases unmatched to any gene: 18. This CDR3 spans 16 amino acids. CDR3 region: CASSFTGTGKNRYAYF. For the CDR3, the DNA is TGTGCCAGCAGTTTTACCGGGACAGGGAAGAACAGATACGCGTATTTT.

This clonotype occurred a few times. The genes are TRBV29-1 and TRBJ1-2, with 8 bases that match TRBD1. V shed 5 bases and J 0 bases; nucleotides not matched to a gene: 5. Germline CDR1 and CDR2: SQVTM and ANQGSEA. The length of the CDR3 is 14 residues. The CDR3 sequence: CSVPTGVSNYGYTF. The CDR3 nucleotides are TGCAGCGTTCCGACAGGGGTATCTAACTATGGCTACACCTTC.

This clonotype was recorded a few times. V and J are TRBV3-1 and TRBJ2-3, with 8 bases lining up with TRBD1. The V gene's germline CDR1 is LGHDT and CDR2 YNNKEL (reference sequence). V lost 5 bases, J lost 0 bases, and 4 bases stayed unmatched. The CDR3 sequence is 15 residues long. CDR3 loop: CASSARDRSTDTQYF. The CDR3 region has the DNA TGTGCCAGCAGCGCCAGGGACAGGAGCACAGATACGCAGTATTTT.

This clonotype was counted between two and nine times. The rearrangement joins TRBV20-1 to TRBJ2-1, with 11 bases lining up with TRBD2. CDR3 length: 16 residues. The germline gives CDR1 DFQATT, CDR2 SNEGSKA (reference sequence). V was clipped by 3 bases and J by 1 base; unmatched bases: 5. CDR3 bases: TGCAGTGCTAGGGACCCTAGCGGGAGGTCCTACAATGAGCAGTTCTTC. It is translated as CSARDPSGRSYNEQFF.

In its sample, this clonotype was seen once. The chain employs TRBV24-1 and TRBJ2-6; D possibly uses TRBD1 or TRBD2 (5 bases each). With 4 bases removed from V and 0 bases from J, the gap between germline ends came to 12 bases. In germline, CDR1 is KGHDR, CDR2 SFDVKD. The CDR3 runs 17 residues. CDR3 loop: CATSDPGRSSGANVLTF. In DNA, the CDR3 is TGTGCCACCAGTGACCCGGGACGGAGCTCTGGGGCCAACGTCCTGACTTTC.

This chain connects TRBV12-3 or TRBV12-4 to TRBJ1-2, with TRBD1 identical over 11 bases. The junction had 6 bases not matched to a gene; V was cut back by 6 bases and J by 0 bases. This CDR3 is 16 amino acids long. CDR3 sequence (DNA): TGTGCCAGCAGCCCTAGGGGACAGGGGGCTAACTATGGCTACACCTTC. Translation gives CASSPRGQGANYGYTF.

This chain uses TRBV11-1 with TRBJ2-3; D might be TRBD2 (5 bases). The germline V gene has CDR1 SGHAT and CDR2 FQDESV (reference sequence). This CDR3 has 16 amino acids. Between the trimmed V and J ends, which lost 2 bases and 0 bases, there was a span of 12 bases. The CDR3 DNA is TGTGCCAGCAGCTTACGCGGGCCCCAGAGCACAGATACGCAGTATTTT. This gives the protein CASSLRGPQSTDTQYF.